This TCR beta chain is drawn from a study of CD4 T cells in relation to SARS-CoV-2 and coronaviruses. Study observations and caveats: Pre-pandemic and post-infection samples never came from the same donor.

V dropped 1 base and J dropped 2 bases, with 6 bases sitting between them. Germline values: CDR1 SGHVS, CDR2 FNYEAQ. The CDR3 is 13 residues long. This clone occurred once. Its antigen remains unidentified. The table came from immunoSEQ multiplex PCR; TCRdb's copy has only in-frame clones and leaves some out. This sample yields 43,000 or so clones, of which roughly 80% are seen a single time; 1.4% belongs to the top ten. This sequence originates from an adult with COVID-19. What was sequenced was naive CD4+ T cells from PBMCs, cultured in vitro. Subset indicated: naive CD4+ T cells isolated by negative enrichment. V is TRBV7-6 and J is TRBJ2-7, with unresolved D. The CDR3 loop is CASSLEEPYEQYF. CDR3 DNA: TGTGCCAGCAGCTTAGAAGAGCCCTACGAGCAGTACTTC.